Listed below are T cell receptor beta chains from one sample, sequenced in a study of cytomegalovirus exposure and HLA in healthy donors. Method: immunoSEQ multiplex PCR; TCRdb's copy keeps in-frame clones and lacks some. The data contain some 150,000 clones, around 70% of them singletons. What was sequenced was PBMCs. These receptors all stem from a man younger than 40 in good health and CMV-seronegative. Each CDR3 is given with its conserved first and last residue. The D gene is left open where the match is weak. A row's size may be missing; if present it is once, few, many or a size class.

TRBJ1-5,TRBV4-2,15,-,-,TGTGCCAGCAGCCAAGTGGTGGAGGTCGGTCAGCCCCAGCATTTT,CASSQVVEVGQPQHF
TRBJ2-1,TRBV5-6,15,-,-,TGTGCCAGCAGCTTGACACAGGGAGCTTACAATGAGCAGTTCTTC,CASSLTQGAYNEQFF
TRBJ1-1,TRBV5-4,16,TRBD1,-,TGTGCCAGCAGCCTCGGGACAGGGGAGGTGAACACTGAAGCTTTCTTT,CASSLGTGEVNTEAFF
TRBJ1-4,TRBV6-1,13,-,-,TGTGCCAGCAGTGAAGCCCCCTATGAAAAACTGTTTTTT,CASSEAPYEKLFF
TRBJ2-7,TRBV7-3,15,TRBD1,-,TGTGCCAGCAGCCCAGGACAGGGCTTAATCTACGAGCAGTACTTC,CASSPGQGLIYEQYF
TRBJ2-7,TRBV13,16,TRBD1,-,TGTGCCAGCAGCAGAGGACAGGGGGTGAGCTCCTACGAGCAGTACTTC,CASSRGQGVSSYEQYF
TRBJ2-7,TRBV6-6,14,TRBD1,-,TGTGCCAGCACCGAGGGGCAGGGGGCTTACGAGCAGTACTTC,CASTEGQGAYEQYF
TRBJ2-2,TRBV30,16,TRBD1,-,TGTGCCTGGGGGGACAGGGGGCGCGGTAAGGACGGGGAGCTGTTTTTT,CAWGDRGRGKDGELFF
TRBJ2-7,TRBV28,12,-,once,TGTGCCAGCAGTTTAAGTACGGGGGAGCAGTACTTC,CASSLSTGEQYF
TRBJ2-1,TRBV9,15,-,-,TGTGCCAGCAGCGTTTTAGGGGGGGAGACAAATGAGCAGTTCTTC,CASSVLGGETNEQFF
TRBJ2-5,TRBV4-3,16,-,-,TGCGCCAGCAGTCTATCCGCCAGCGGCCCCCAAGAGACCCAGTACTTC,CASSLSASGPQETQYF
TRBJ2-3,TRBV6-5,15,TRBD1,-,TGTGCCAGCAGGGGATCCTACAGGGGGACAGATACGCAGTATTTT,CASRGSYRGTDTQYF
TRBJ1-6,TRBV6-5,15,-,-,TGTGCCAGCAGCCGGACAGAACCTTATAATTCACCCCTCCACTTT,CASSRTEPYNSPLHF
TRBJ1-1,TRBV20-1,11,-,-,TGCAGTGCTAGTCCAAACACTGAAGCTTTCTTT,CSASPNTEAFF
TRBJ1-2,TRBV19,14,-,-,TGTGCCAGTACCCTAATGACAGGTCCTGGTGGCTACACCTTC,CASTLMTGPGGYTF
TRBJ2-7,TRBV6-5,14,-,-,TGTGCCACGGCGGGGGGACAGGGCTCCTACGAGCAGTACTTC,CATAGGQGSYEQYF
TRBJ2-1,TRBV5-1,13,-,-,TGCGCCAGCAGTACGACAGGTTACAATGAGCAGTTCTTC,CASSTTGYNEQFF
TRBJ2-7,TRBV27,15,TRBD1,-,TGTGCCAGCAGTTTAGCCCCAGGGGGTTCCTACGAGCAGTACTTC,CASSLAPGGSYEQYF
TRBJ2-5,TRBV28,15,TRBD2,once,TGTGCCAGCAGGGGGGGGGTTAGAGCACAAGAGACCCAGTACTTC,CASRGGVRAQETQYF
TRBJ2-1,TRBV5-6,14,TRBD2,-,TGTGCCAGCAGCTGGGGCTCTAGCGGGGGGGCCTTGTTCTTC,CASSWGSSGGALFF
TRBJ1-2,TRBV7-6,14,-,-,TGTGCCAGCACCCCCGGGGTTGATAACTATGGCTACACCTTC,CASTPGVDNYGYTF
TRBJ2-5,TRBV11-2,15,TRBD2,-,TGTGCCAGCAGCGTAACGGAGGAGCTAGCGGGGACCCAGTACTTC,CASSVTEELAGTQYF
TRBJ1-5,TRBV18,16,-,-,TGTGCCAGCTCACAAGTATCCGGGACACCCAATCAGCCCCAGCATTTT,CASSQVSGTPNQPQHF
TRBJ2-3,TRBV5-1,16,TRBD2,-,TGCGCCAGCAGCTTGCGGAGCGGGGGGGAGTCAGATACGCAGTATTTT,CASSLRSGGESDTQYF
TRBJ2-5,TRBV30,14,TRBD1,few,TGTGCCTGGAGTGTGGGGACAGGGGCAGAGACCCAGTACTTC,CAWSVGTGAETQYF
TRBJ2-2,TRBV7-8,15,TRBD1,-,TGTGCCAGCAGCCCGACAGGGGGCCACACCGGGGAGCTGTTTTTT,CASSPTGGHTGELFF
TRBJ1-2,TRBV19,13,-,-,TGTGCCAGTAGTATTGGGGGGGGCTATGGCTACACCTTC,CASSIGGGYGYTF
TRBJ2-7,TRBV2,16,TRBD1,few,TGTGCCAGCAGTGAGGTCGAGGGGGCCCCGCCTTACGAGCAGTACTTC,CASSEVEGAPPYEQYF
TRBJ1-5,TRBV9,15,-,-,TGTGCCAGCAGCAAAACAGGGATGACGGATCAGCCCCAGCATTTT,CASSKTGMTDQPQHF
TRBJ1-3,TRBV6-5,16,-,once,TGTGCCAGCAGTTACGAGAGCCCTTTCTCTGGAAACACCATATATTTT,CASSYESPFSGNTIYF
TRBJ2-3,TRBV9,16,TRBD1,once,TGTGCCAGCAGCGTGAGCCCCGGGACAGGGTTAGATACGCAGTATTTT,CASSVSPGTGLDTQYF
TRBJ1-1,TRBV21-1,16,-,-,TGTGCCAGCAGCAAAAGGACAGGGGGCGATGCTACTGAAGCTTTCTTT,CASSKRTGGDATEAFF
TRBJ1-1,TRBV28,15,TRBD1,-,TGTGCCAGCAGCCCAACGACAGGGGTGAACACTGAAGCTTTCTTT,CASSPTTGVNTEAFF
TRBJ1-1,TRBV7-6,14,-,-,TGTGCCAGCAGCCCCCAGACAGGGAACACTGAAGCTTTCTTT,CASSPQTGNTEAFF
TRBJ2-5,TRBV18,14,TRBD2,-,TGTGCCAGCTCAACCACCACGGGGGGAGAGACCCAGTACTTC,CASSTTTGGETQYF
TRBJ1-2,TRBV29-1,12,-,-,TGCAGCGTTGGGATCAGGGGCGGGGGATACACCTTC,CSVGIRGGGYTF
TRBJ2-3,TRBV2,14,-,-,TGTGCCAGCAGGGGACGGGCGGGGACAGATACGCAGTATTTT,CASRGRAGTDTQYF
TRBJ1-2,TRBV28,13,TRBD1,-,TGTGCCAGCAGTCCCCAGGACAGGGATGGCTACACCTTC,CASSPQDRDGYTF
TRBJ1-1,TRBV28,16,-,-,TGTGCCAGCAGTTTCGGGACACCTCCCTTAAACACTGAAGCTTTCTTT,CASSFGTPPLNTEAFF
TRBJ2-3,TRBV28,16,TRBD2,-,TGTGCCAGCAGTTTAAAGCTAGCGGGTGAGCAGGATACGCAGTATTTT,CASSLKLAGEQDTQYF
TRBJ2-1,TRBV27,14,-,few,TGTGCCAGCAATAAGCGGGGCAGGGGGCCCCGACAGTTCTTC,CASNKRGRGPRQFF
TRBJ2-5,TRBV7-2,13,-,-,TGTGCCAGCAGCGGGGGGGCGGGGGAGACCCAGTACTTC,CASSGGAGETQYF
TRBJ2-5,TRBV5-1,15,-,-,TGCGCCAGCAGCTCGAATAGGGGGAGCCAAGAGACCCAGTACTTC,CASSSNRGSQETQYF
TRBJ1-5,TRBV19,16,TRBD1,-,TGTGCCAGTAATACTGAACAGGGGGCATTTTTTCAGCCCCAGAATTTT,CASNTEQGAFFQPQNF
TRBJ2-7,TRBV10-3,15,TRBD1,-,TGTGCCATCAGTGGGGACAGGGATAATGCCTACGAGCAGTACTTC,CAISGDRDNAYEQYF
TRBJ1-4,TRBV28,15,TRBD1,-,TGTGCCAGCAGTGCCCCCGGACAGGGCAATGAAAAACTGTTTTTT,CASSAPGQGNEKLFF
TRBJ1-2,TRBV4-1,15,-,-,TGCGCCAGCAGCCAAGCAGTGACGGAGAGGATCGGCTACACCTTC,CASSQAVTERIGYTF